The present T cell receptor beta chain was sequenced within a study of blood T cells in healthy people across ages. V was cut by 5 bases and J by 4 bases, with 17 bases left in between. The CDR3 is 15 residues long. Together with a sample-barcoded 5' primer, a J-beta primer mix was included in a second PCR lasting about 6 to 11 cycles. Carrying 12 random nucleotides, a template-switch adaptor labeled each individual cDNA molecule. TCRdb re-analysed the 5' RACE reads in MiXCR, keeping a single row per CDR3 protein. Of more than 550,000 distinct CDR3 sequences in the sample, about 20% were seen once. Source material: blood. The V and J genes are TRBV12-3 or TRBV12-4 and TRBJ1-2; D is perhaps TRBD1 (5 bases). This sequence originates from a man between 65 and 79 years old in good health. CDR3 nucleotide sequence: TGTGCCAGCAGTCCCTCTATAGGGGTCAGCTATGGCTACACCTTC. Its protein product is CASSPSIGVSYGYTF.